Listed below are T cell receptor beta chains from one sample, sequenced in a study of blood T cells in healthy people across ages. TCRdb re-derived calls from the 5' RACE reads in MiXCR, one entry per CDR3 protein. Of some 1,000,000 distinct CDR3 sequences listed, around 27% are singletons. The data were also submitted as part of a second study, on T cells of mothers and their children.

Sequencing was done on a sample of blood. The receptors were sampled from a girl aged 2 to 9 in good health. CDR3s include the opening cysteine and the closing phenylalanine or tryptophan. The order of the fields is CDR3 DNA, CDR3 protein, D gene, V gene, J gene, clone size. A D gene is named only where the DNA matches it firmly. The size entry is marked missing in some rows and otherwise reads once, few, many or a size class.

TGTGCCAGCAGCCCCCTTGCGGGACAAAGTATCAATGAGCAGTTCTTC	CASSPLAGQSINEQFF	-	TRBV7-8	TRBJ2-1	once
TGTGCCAGCAGCTTGGATCCAGGGACGGCCTACGAGCAGTACTTC	CASSLDPGTAYEQYF	-	TRBV5-5	TRBJ2-7	-
TGTGCCACCGCGCCACAGGGGTGGGGCACTGAAGCTTTCTTT	CATAPQGWGTEAFF	TRBD1	TRBV12-3/TRBV12-4	TRBJ1-1	-
TGCGCCAGCAGCTTGGACAGTCCCTACGAGCAGTACTTC	CASSLDSPYEQYF	-	TRBV5-1	TRBJ2-7	few
TGCGCCAGCAGCCCCAAAGGGGCAGATACGCAGTATTTT	CASSPKGADTQYF	-	TRBV4-1	TRBJ2-3	-
TGTGCCAGTAAACTTGGGGGTAGCAATCAGCCCCAACATTTT	CASKLGGSNQPQHF	-	TRBV19	TRBJ1-5	-
TGCAGTGCTAGAGACTTATCCACAGATACGCAGTATTTT	CSARDLSTDTQYF	-	TRBV20-1	TRBJ2-3	-
TGCGCCAGCAGCCAAGATCGAACCGGGGTTGGCGAAGCTTTCTTT	CASSQDRTGVGEAFF	-	TRBV4-1	TRBJ1-1	few
TGTGCCAGCAGAATCCGGGACGCCGGGGACTCACCCCTCCACTTT	CASRIRDAGDSPLHF	-	TRBV7-9	TRBJ1-6	-
TGTGCCAGCAAGCCGGATTCACCGGGACAGGGAGGTCTCGAGCAGTACTTC	CASKPDSPGQGGLEQYF	TRBD1	TRBV5-5	TRBJ2-7	-
TGTGCCAGCAGCACGCTAAACAGGGGATACGAGCAGTACTTC	CASSTLNRGYEQYF	TRBD1	TRBV7-9	TRBJ2-7	few
TGCAGCGCCATAGGCCCGGCAGGGGGGGCGAACACTGAAGCTTTCTTT	CSAIGPAGGANTEAFF	TRBD1	TRBV29-1	TRBJ1-1	-
TGTGCCAGCAGCTCCGCTAGCGGGGGGGTCCAAGAGACCCAGTACTTC	CASSSASGGVQETQYF	TRBD2	TRBV7-9	TRBJ2-5	-
TGCAGTGCTAGACCGGAATGGGACACTGAAGCTTTCTTT	CSARPEWDTEAFF	-	TRBV20-1	TRBJ1-1	-
TGCGCCAGCAGCCAAGAAATTGGGACTAGCACAGATACGCAGTATTTT	CASSQEIGTSTDTQYF	-	TRBV4-1	TRBJ2-3	-
TGTGCCAGCAGTTATTGGACAGGGGATCAGCCCCAGCATTTT	CASSYWTGDQPQHF	TRBD1	TRBV6-2/TRBV6-3	TRBJ1-5	-
TGCAGCGTTGAATCGGGCACAGATACGCAGTATTTT	CSVESGTDTQYF	-	TRBV29-1	TRBJ2-3	many
TGCGCCAGCAGCTTCGACAGGGAGCAAGGAGATACGCAGTATTTT	CASSFDREQGDTQYF	TRBD1	TRBV5-1	TRBJ2-3	-
TGTGCCAGCAGCGGGGACGGTTACAATGAGCAGTTCTTC	CASSGDGYNEQFF	-	TRBV2	TRBJ2-1	-
TGCAGCGGGGTCCCAGGGTCGGAGACCCAGTACTTC	CSGVPGSETQYF	-	TRBV29-1	TRBJ2-5	-
TGCGCCAGCAGCTTGGCCAGGTGGGGGACAGATACGCAGTATTTT	CASSLARWGTDTQYF	-	TRBV5-1	TRBJ2-3	-
TGTGCCAGCAGTTTAAATCACGGACTAGCGGGAGTGTGGAGGTACGAGCAGTACTTC	CASSLNHGLAGVWRYEQYF	TRBD2	TRBV28	TRBJ2-7	-
TGCGCCAGCAGCTTGGACTTAGACACAGATACGCAGTATTTT	CASSLDLDTDTQYF	-	TRBV5-1	TRBJ2-3	few
TGTGCCAGCTCACGATCCCGGGGCGGGCTCGGAGAGACCCAGTACTTC	CASSRSRGGLGETQYF	-	TRBV18	TRBJ2-5	-
TGCAGCGTACGCCCTTCGAGTTCCTACGAGCAGTACTTC	CSVRPSSSYEQYF	-	TRBV29-1	TRBJ2-7	-
TGTGCCACCAGTGATTTGCAGGTAGGGCAACGGGGCAGGGACGAGCAGTACTTC	CATSDLQVGQRGRDEQYF	-	TRBV24-1	TRBJ2-7	-